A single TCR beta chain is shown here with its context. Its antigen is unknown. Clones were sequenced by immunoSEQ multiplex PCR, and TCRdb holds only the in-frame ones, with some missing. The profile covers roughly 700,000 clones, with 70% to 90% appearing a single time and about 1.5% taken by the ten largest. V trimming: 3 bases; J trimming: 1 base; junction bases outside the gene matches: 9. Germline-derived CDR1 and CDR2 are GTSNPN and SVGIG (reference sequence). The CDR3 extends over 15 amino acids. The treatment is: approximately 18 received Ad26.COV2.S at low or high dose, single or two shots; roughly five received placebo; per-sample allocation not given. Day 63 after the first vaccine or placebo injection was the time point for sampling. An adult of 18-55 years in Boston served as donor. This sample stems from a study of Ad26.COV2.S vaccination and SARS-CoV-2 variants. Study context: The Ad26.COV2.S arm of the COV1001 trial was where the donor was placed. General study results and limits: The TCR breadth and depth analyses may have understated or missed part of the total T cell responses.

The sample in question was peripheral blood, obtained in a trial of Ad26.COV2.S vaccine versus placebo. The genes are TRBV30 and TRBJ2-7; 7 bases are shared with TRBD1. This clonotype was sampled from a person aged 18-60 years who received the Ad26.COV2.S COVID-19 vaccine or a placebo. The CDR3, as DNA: TGTGCCTGGAGAGTCACGGGACAGATGTCCTACGAGCAGTACTTC. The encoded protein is CAWRVTGQMSYEQYF.